This T cell receptor (beta chain) originates from a study of technical replicates of blood from a handful of donors. The CDR3 loop spans 14 amino acids. The germline V gene encodes CDR1 SGHTA and CDR2 FQGNSA. V lost 4 bases, J lost 4 bases, and 11 bases lay in between. The protocol was immunoSEQ multiplex PCR, while the TCRdb copy is restricted to in-frame clones and leaves out a portion. The repertoire holds 50,000 to 70,000 clones, with 90% to 95% as singletons. The V gene is TRBV7-2, the J gene TRBJ1-3; D is unclear. This receptor was taken from a human donor in good health. Some clones in this sample may be carry-over from other donors' samples. Sequencing used PBMCs. The CDR3 DNA reads TGTGCCAGCAGCTCTGAGGGCCTGGGAAACACCATATATTTT. This encodes CASSSEGLGNTIYF.